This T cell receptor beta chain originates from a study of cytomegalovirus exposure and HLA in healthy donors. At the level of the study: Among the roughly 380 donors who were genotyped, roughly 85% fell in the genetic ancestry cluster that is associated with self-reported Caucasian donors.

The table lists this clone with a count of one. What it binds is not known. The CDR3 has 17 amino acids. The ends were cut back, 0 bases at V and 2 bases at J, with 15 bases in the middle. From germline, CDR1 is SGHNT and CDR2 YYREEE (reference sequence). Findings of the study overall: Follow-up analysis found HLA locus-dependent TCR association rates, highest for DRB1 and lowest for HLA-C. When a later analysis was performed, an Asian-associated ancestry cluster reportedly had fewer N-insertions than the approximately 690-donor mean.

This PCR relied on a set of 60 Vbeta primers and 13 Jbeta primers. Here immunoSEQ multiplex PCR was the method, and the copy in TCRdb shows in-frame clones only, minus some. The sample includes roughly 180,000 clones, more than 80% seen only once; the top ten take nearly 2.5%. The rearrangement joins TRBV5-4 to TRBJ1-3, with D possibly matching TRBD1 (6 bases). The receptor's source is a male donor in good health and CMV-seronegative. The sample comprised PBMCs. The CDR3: CASSLEIQGRAGNTIYF. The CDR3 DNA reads TGTGCCAGCAGCTTGGAGATCCAGGGGCGTGCTGGAAACACCATATATTTT.